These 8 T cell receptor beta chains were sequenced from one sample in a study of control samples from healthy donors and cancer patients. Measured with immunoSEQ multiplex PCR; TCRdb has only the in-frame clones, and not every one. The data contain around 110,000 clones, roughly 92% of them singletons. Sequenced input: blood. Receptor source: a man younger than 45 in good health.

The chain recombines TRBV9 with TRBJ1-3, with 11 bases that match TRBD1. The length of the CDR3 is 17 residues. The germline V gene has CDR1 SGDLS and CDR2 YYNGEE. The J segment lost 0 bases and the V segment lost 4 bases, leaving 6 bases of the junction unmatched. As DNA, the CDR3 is TGTGCCAGCAGCATCGGGACAGGGGGGATCTCTGGAAACACCATATATTTT. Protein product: CASSIGTGGISGNTIYF.

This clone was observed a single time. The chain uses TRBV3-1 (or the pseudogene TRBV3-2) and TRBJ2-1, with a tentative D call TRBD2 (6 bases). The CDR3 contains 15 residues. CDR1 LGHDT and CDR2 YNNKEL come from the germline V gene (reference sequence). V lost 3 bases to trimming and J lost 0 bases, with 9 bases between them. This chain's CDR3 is CASSHGLSSYNEQFF. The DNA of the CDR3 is TGTGCCAGCAGCCACGGACTAAGCTCCTACAATGAGCAGTTCTTC.

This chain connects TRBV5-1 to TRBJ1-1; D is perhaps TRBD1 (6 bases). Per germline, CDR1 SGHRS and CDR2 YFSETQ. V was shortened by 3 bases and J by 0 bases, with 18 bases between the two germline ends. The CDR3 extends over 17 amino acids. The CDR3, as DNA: TGCGCCAGCAGCTCCGGGGCAGGGGTGGGAATGAACACTGAAGCTTTCTTT. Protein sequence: CASSSGAGVGMNTEAFF.

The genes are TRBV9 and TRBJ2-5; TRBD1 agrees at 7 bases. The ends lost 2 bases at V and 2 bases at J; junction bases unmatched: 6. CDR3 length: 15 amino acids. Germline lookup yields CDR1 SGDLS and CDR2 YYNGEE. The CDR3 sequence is CASSVLDRTQETQYF. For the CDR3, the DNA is TGTGCCAGCAGCGTCCTGGACAGGACACAAGAGACCCAGTACTTC.

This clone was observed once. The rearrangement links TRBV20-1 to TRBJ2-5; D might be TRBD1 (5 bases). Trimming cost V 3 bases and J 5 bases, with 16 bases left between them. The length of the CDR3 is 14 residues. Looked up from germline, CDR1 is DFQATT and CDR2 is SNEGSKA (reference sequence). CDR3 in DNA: TGCAGTGCTAGTGAGGACACCGTGGAGGAGACCCAGTACTTC. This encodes CSASEDTVEETQYF.

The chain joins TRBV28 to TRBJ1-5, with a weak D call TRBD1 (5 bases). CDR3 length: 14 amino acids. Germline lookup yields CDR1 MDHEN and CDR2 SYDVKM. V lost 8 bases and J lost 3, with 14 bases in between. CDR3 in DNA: TGTGCCAGCGCCAAGGGGATGTACAATCAGCCCCAGCATTTT. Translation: CASAKGMYNQPQHF.

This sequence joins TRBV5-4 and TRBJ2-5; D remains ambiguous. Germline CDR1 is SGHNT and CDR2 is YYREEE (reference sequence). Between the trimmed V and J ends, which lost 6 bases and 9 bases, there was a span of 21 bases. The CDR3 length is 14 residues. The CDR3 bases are TGTGCCAGCACCTCATTTGGACCGCCCTGGGCCCAGTACTTC. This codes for CASTSFGPPWAQYF.

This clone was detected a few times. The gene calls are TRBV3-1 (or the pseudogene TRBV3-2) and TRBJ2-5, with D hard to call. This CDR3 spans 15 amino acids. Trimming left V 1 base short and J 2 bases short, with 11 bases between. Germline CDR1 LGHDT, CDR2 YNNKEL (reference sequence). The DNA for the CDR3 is TGTGCCAGCAGCCAAGGAATACAGCTACAAGAGACCCAGTACTTC. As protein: CASSQGIQLQETQYF.